Listed here is a single T cell receptor beta chain. Its antigen remains unknown. The source of the sample is a study of monozygotic twins with inflammatory bowel disease. Each CDR3 protein gets one entry in TCRdb, which reprocessed the 5' RACE reads and gives no DNA. Its table records about 300,000 distinct CDR3 sequences. Overall study results and limits: Varied immunosuppressive treatments among patients may have increased repertoire variability. IBD patients had lower TCRbeta diversity (inverse Simpson) than healthy co-twins. Researchers report that IBD patients shared fewer clonotypes with others than healthy twins, especially amid disease activity.

CDR1 and CDR2 (germline): MNHEY, SVGEGT. The CDR3 length is 13 residues. The TCR sequence derives from a human donor with ulcerative colitis or Crohn's disease, or a healthy co-twin of an affected twin (not recorded which). The specimen sequenced was blood. The V and J genes are TRBV6-2 or TRBV6-3 and TRBJ1-2; no DNA is available, so the TRBD1 call from TCRdb remains unchecked. CDR3 region: CANNPGALLGYTF.